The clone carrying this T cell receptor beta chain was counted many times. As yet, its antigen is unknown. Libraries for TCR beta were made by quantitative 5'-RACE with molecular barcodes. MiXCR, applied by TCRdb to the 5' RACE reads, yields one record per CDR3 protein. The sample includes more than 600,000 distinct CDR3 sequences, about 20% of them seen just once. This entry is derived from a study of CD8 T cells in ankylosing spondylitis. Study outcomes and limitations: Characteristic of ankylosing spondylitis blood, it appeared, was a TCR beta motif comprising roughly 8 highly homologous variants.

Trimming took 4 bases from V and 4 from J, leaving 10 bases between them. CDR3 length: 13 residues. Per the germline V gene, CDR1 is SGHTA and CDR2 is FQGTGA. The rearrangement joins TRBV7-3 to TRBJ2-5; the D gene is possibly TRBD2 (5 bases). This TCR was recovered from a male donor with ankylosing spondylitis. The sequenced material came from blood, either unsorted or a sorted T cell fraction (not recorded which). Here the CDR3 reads CASSYLGGETQYF. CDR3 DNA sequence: TGTGCCAGCAGCTACTTAGGAGGAGAGACCCAGTACTTC.